This record covers a single T cell receptor (beta chain). Antigen specificity is unknown. The record originates from a study of a mutant IDH1 vaccine in newly diagnosed glioma. On the study more broadly: Vaccines were first given 4-6 weeks after radiotherapy alone, or with temozolomide cycles. The earlier regimen, radiotherapy, temozolomide, or both, was most often both. Study findings and constraints: Altogether, almost 95% of patients exhibited vaccine-induced immune responses. Pseudoprogression showed no apparent link to changes in top peripheral T cell clonotypes.

Here immunoSEQ multiplex PCR was the method, and the copy in TCRdb shows in-frame clones only, minus some. Here the sample spans tens of thousands of clones, about 86% being singletons. The time point is: week 35, safety follow-up. Every vaccine dose comprised 300 ug of mutant IDH1 20-mer peptide plus topical imiquimod. The CDR3 sequence is 14 residues long. V dropped 9 bases and J dropped 6; count of bases not matched to a gene: 8. Germline V CDR1 and CDR2: LNHDA, SQIVND (reference sequence). The sample in question was PBMCs, obtained from a glioma patient whose treatment included an IDH1 peptide vaccine. The sequence was obtained from a man aged 35-49 years with glioma. The V call is TRBV19, the J call TRBJ1-4, with TRBD1 matching 9 bases. The CDR3 loop reads CASSGQGMDEKLFF. The DNA for the CDR3 is TGTGCCAGCTCGGGACAGGGTATGGATGAAAAACTGTTTTTT.